This T cell receptor (beta chain) was captured in a study of T cells after yellow fever vaccination (dated by TCRdb to the late 2010s). Study-wide context: Libraries from fractions with low cell numbers were prepared with the SMART-Seq v4 Ultra Low Input RNA kit. Bulk TCR alpha and beta repertoires were sequenced longitudinally to track T-cell clones before and after primary and booster YFV17D yellow fever vaccination. Two healthy male donors, one aged 18 to 30 and one aged 30 to 40 years, made up the cohort. Blood was drawn at multiple timepoints before and after primary and secondary immunization, with bulk PBMC replicates and cell subsets isolated. What the study reported, not specific to this receptor: Computational filtering was required because FACS-sorted repertoires could contain abundant contaminating clonotypes from the bulk population. A small fraction of clonotypes appeared in both the CD4 and CD8 compartments, likely as a result of convergent recombination. The secondary T-cell response was weaker than the primary response but faster, peaking on day 5 instead of day 15. Only two donors were included in the study, so the extent to which the findings can be generalized is limited. Most clones expanded after primary vaccination were re-detected after the booster (approximately 96% of CD4 and about nine tenths of CD8), suggesting broad memory maintenance.

This clonotype occurred a few times. The antigen it recognizes is unknown. No base quality values were provided; no much bigger clone lies one nucleotide off. The treatment or condition tag for this specimen amounts to: live attenuated yellow fever vaccine strain. At every blood-draw timepoint, two biological replicates of bulk PBMCs were collected. PBMCs were isolated from peripheral blood using a standard Ficoll-Paque protocol. TriZol was used to extract RNA from bulk PBMCs, from CD4 and CD8 fractions, and from dextramer-positive and dextramer-negative fractions. Synthesis of TCR cDNA relied on 5'RACE template switching, a step that introduced a universal primer site along with unique molecular identifiers. Priming for cDNA synthesis came from both the TCR alpha and TCR beta constant segments. Library amplification involved two PCR steps, and the second step added sample barcodes and sequencing adapters. Sequencing of the libraries was done on either Illumina HiSeq 2500 (2x100 bp) or NovaSeq (2x150 bp). The original pipeline was this. Demultiplexing of reads and collapsing into UMI consensus sequences were performed with MIGEC, and V(D)J alignment was carried out with MiXCR. Using edgeR on replicate PBMC samples, clonotypes were called vaccine-responding if FDR was below 0.01 and the log2 fold change was above 5 up to day 15. Each bulk clonotype received a CD4 or CD8 identity based on whether the sequenced CD4 or CD8 repertoire contained that clonotype at higher abundance. The public reads were quality trimmed at Q25 with fastp and then assembled into clones with MiXCR by TCRdb, keeping productive beta chains. Here each entry gathers all rows of one CDR3 protein and keeps the most common genes and DNA. What appears here as the V and J calls and clone size reflects TCRdb's work, not the paper's. The sample includes about 400,000 distinct CDR3 sequences, with roughly 6.2% observed a single time. Together, the top ten hold around 16% of the sample.

Sequences were derived from PBMCs, sampled 5 days after the yellow fever booster vaccination. This TCR came from a man in his thirties or forties who received the YFV17D yellow fever vaccine.

The DNA sequence is as follows: TGTGCCAGCAGTTTACGGGGGATAGATGGCTACACCTTC. This encodes CASSLRGIDGYTF. This chain is built from TRBV27 and TRBJ1-2; the D region possibly corresponds to TRBD1 (5 bases align). V sheds 2 bases and J sheds 6 bases, leaving 10 bases between their ends. Taken from the germline V gene (reference sequence), the CDR1 and CDR2 loops are MNHEY and SMNVEV. Inclusive of the bounding cysteine and phenylalanine, the CDR3 is 13 residues long. Kept here is only the CDR3 DNA, which spans 39 bases and is read in frame from base 1.